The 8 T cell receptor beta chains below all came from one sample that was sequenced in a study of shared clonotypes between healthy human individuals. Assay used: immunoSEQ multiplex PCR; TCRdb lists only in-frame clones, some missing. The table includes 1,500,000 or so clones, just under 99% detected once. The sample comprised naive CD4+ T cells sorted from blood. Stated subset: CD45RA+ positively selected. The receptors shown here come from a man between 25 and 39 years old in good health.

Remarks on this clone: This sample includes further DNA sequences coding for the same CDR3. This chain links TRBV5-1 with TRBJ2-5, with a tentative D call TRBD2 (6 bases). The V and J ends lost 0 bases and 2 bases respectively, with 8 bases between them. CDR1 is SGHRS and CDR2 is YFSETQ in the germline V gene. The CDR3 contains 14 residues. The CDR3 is CASSLGDSQETQYF. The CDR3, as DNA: TGCGCCAGCAGCTTGGGGGACTCGCAAGAGACCCAGTACTTC.

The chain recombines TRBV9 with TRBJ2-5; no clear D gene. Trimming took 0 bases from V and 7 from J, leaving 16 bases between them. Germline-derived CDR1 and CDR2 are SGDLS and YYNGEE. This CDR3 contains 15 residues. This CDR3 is CASSVGYQISGTQYF. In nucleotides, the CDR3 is TGTGCCAGCAGCGTAGGCTACCAAATAAGTGGGACCCAGTACTTC.

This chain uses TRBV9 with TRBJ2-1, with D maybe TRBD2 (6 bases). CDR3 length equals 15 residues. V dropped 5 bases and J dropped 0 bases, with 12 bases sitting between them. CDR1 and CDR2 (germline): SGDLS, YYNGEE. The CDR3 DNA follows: TGTGCCAGCAGGGTCGCCGGGAGCTCCTACAATGAGCAGTTCTTC. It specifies CASRVAGSSYNEQFF.

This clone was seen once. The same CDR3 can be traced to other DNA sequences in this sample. The CDR3 nucleotides read TGTGCCAGCAGCGGACAAAGGGAGACCCAGTACTTC. Translated: CASSGQRETQYF. This chain connects TRBV5-4 to TRBJ2-5; a possible D gene is TRBD1 (5 bases). Trimming removed 4 bases from V and 5 bases from J, with 9 bases in between. This CDR3 comprises 12 residues. Per germline, CDR1 SGHNT and CDR2 YYREEE (reference sequence).

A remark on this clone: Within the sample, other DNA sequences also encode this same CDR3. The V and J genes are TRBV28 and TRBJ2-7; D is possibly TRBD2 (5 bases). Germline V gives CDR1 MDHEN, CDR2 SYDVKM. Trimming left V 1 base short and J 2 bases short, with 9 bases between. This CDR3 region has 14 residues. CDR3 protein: CASSLSGLAYEQYF. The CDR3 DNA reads TGTGCCAGCAGTTTATCTGGACTGGCCTACGAGCAGTACTTC. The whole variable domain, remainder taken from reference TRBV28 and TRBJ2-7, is DVKVTQSSRYLVKRTGEKVFLECVQDMDHENMFWYRQDPGLGLRLIYFSYDVKMKEKGDIPEGYSVSREKKERFSLILESASTNQTSMYLCASSLSGLAYEQYFGPGTRLTVT.

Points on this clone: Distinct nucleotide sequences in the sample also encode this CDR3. This chain's CDR3 is CASSRTGLNEKLFF. The DNA of the CDR3 is TGTGCCAGCAGCCGGACAGGCCTGAATGAAAAACTGTTTTTT. This chain joins TRBV11-2 and TRBJ1-4; 7 bases are shared with TRBD1. J gave up 5 bases and V 5 bases, and 5 bases lay outside the gene matches. There are 14 residues in the CDR3. Germline V lookup: CDR1 SGHAT, CDR2 FQNNGV.

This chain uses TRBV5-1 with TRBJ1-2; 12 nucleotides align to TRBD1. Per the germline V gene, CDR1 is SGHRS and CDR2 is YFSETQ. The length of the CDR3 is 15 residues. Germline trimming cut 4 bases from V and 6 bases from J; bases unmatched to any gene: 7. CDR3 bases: TGCGCCAGCAGCATTGCGGGACAGGGGGCGGATGGCTACACCTTC. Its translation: CASSIAGQGADGYTF.

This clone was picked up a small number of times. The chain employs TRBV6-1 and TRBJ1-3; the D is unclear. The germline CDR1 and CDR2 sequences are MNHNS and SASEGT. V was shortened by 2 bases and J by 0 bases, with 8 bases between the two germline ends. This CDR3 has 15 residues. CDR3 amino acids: CASSELPISGNTIYF. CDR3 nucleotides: TGTGCCAGCAGTGAATTGCCGATCTCTGGAAACACCATATATTTT.